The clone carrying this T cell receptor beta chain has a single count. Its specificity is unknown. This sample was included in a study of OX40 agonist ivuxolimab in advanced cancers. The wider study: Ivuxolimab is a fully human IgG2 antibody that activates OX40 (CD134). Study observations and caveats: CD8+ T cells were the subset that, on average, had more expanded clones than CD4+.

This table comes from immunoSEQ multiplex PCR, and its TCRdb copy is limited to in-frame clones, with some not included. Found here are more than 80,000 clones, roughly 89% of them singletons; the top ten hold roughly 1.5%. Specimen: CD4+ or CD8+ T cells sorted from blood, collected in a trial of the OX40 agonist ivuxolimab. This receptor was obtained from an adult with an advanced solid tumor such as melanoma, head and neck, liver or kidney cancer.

Written as DNA, the CDR3 is TGTGCCAGCGGAATGGTCGCCGCCGAGGCCCAGTACTTC. It yields the protein CASGMVAAEAQYF. The genes are TRBV2 and TRBJ2-5; D remains ambiguous. V gave up 8 bases and J gave up 9 bases, with 19 bases separating them. Germline CDR1 SNHLY, CDR2 FYNNEI. CDR3 length equals 13 residues.